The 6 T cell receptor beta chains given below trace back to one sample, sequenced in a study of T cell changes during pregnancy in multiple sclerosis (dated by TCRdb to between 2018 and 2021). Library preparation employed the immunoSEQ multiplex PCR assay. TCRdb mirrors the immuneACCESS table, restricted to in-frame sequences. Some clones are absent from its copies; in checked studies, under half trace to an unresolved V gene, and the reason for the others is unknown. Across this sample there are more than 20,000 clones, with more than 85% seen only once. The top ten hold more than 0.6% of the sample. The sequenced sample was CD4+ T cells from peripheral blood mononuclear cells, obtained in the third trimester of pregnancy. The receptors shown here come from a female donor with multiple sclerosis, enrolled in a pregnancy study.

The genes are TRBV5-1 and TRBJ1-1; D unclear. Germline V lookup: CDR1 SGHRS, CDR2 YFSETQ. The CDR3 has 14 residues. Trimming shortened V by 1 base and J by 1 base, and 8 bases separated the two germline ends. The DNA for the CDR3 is TGCGCCAGCAGCTTGTTACGGGGGAACACTGAAGCTTTCTTT. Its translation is CASSLLRGNTEAFF. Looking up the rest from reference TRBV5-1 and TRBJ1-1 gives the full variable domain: KAGVTQTPRYLIKTRGQQVTLSCSPISGHRSVSWYQQTPGQGLQFLFEYFSETQRNKGNFPGRFSGRQFSNSRSEMNVSTLELGDSALYLCASSLLRGNTEAFFGQGTRLTVV.

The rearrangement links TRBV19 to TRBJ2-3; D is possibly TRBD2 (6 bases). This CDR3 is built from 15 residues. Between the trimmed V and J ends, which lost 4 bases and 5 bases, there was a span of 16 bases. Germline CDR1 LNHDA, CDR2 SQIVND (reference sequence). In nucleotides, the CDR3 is TGTGCCAGTAGTACACTCCGGGACTTTAGAGATACGCAGTATTTT. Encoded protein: CASSTLRDFRDTQYF.

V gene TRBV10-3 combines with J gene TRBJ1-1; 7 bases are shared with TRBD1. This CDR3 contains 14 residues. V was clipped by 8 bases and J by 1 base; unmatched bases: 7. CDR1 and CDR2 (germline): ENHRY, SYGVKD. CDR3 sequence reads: CAIRQGQENTEAFF. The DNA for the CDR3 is TGTGCCATCCGCCAAGGACAGGAGAACACTGAAGCTTTCTTT.

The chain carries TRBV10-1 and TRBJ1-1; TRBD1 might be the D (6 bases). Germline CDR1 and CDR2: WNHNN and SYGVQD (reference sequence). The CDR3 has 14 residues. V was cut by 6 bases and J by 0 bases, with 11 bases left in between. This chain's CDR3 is CASSSGTMNTEAFF. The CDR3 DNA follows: TGCGCCAGCAGCTCCGGGACAATGAACACTGAAGCTTTCTTT.

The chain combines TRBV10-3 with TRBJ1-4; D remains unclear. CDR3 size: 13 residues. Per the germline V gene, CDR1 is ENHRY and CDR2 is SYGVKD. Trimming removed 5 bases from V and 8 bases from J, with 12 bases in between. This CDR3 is CAISWEGEEKLFF. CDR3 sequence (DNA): TGTGCCATCAGTTGGGAGGGCGAAGAAAAACTGTTTTTT.

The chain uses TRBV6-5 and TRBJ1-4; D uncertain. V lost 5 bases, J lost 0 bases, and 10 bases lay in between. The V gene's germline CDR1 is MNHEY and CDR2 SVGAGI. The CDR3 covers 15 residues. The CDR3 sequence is CASSSLGATNEKLFF. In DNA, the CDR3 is TGTGCCAGCAGTAGCCTAGGAGCAACTAATGAAAAACTGTTTTTT.